Listed below are T cell receptor beta chains from one sample, sequenced in a study of CD8 T cells in Susac syndrome. TCRdb redid the calling of the immunoSEQ multiplex PCR reads with MiXCR, one entry per CDR3 protein. Among hundreds of thousands of distinct CDR3 sequences listed, 90% to 95% were seen once. The sequenced material came from CD8+ T cells from PBMCs. Receptors originate from a human donor with multiple sclerosis. CDR3s include the opening cysteine and the closing phenylalanine or tryptophan. A D gene is named only where the DNA matches it firmly. Expanded clones get a size class; other rows say once, few or many, or leave the size out.

TRBD1	TRBV25-1	NA	TRBJ2-7	TGTGCCAGCAGCCCTAGATGGGACAGGGCCTACGAGCAGTACTTC	CASSPRWDRAYEQYF
NA	TRBV7-9	NA	TRBJ1-5	TGTGCCAGCAGCTCACCAGGCCAGCCCCAGCATTTT	CASSSPGQPQHF
NA	TRBV7-9	NA	TRBJ2-1	TGTGCCAGCAGCCCTACTAATAGGAACATGCAGTTCTTC	CASSPTNRNMQFF
NA	TRBV6-6	NA	TRBJ1-2	TGTGCCAGCAGTTTCACTAGGGGTGAGGACTATGGCTACACCTTC	CASSFTRGEDYGYTF
NA	TRBV19	NA	TRBJ2-1	TGTGCCAGTAGTATGGGCGGGAACCCCTACAATGAGCAGTTCTTC	CASSMGGNPYNEQFF
TRBD1	TRBV28	NA	TRBJ1-5	TGTGCCAGCAGTTTCTGGACAGGGATAAATCAGCCCCAGCATTTT	CASSFWTGINQPQHF
NA	TRBV7-9	NA	TRBJ2-1	TGTGCCAGCAGCGGAATAGTAGGGGAACGGTATCGGTCCTACAATGAGCAGTTCTTC	CASSGIVGERYRSYNEQFF
NA	TRBV7-6	NA	TRBJ2-1	TGTGCCAGCAGCTACGATTACGACCCCCTCAATGAGCAGTTCTTC	CASSYDYDPLNEQFF
NA	TRBV10-3	NA	TRBJ1-2	TGTGCCACCGGGGGCCGCGGCTACACCTTC	CATGGRGYTF
TRBD2	TRBV7-6	NA	TRBJ2-3	TGTGCCAGCAGCGGGGGGGGACCTTACGGCACAGATACGCAGTATTTT	CASSGGGPYGTDTQYF
NA	TRBV6-5	NA	TRBJ1-1	TGTGCCAGCAGTTACTCCCTCGGGGACCTACTGAACACTGAAGCTTTCTTT	CASSYSLGDLLNTEAFF
NA	TRBV27	NA	TRBJ1-4	TGTGCCAGCAGTCAACGGAACAGAGTGGGTGCAACTAATGAAAAACTGTTTTTT	CASSQRNRVGATNEKLFF
NA	TRBV20-1	NA	TRBJ1-2	TGCAGTGCTAGAGGTTCCAGTAACTATGGCTACACCTTC	CSARGSSNYGYTF
NA	TRBV12-3/TRBV12-4	NA	TRBJ1-1	TGTGCCAGCGGCAGGGGAGGTACTGAAGCTTTCTTT	CASGRGGTEAFF
TRBD2	TRBV2	NA	TRBJ2-7	TGTGCCAGCAGTGGATGGGGGAGCGGGGACCCCCACGACGAGCAGTACTTC	CASSGWGSGDPHDEQYF
NA	TRBV6-5	NA	TRBJ1-1	TGTGCCAGCAGTTACTCGACCGCACCGATAGAAGCTTTCTTT	CASSYSTAPIEAFF
NA	TRBV4-3	NA	TRBJ2-3	TGCGCCAGCAGCCAAGAAGAAGGCGGGCACACAGATACGCAGTATTTT	CASSQEEGGHTDTQYF
NA	TRBV5-1	NA	TRBJ2-1	TGCGCCAGCAGCCAGCTCGGACCCTCCCGGCACTACAATGAGCAGTTCTTC	CASSQLGPSRHYNEQFF
TRBD2	TRBV9	once	TRBJ2-1	TGTGCCAGCAGCCCCGGGGGGGCCGGATTGAATGAGCAGTTCTTC	CASSPGGAGLNEQFF
TRBD1	TRBV7-9	once	TRBJ2-7	TGTGCCAGCAGTCCCGGGACAGCCCTCAGGAGCTCCTACGAGCAGTACTTC	CASSPGTALRSSYEQYF
TRBD2	TRBV4-2	NA	TRBJ2-1	TGTGCCAGCAGCCAAGTGGGGGTGGGACTAGTAGAAAATGAGCAGTTCTTC	CASSQVGVGLVENEQFF
NA	TRBV5-1	once	TRBJ1-2	TGCGCCAGCAGCGGCCGCTTCGGGGAGTCTAACTATGGCTACACCTTC	CASSGRFGESNYGYTF
NA	TRBV30	NA	TRBJ2-1	TGTGCCTGGGCAGGGGGGCTTCGCTCCTACAATGAGCAGTTCTTC	CAWAGGLRSYNEQFF
NA	TRBV6-5	NA	TRBJ2-3	TGTGCCAGCACCGGGGCAAGGGGTGATACGCAGTATTTT	CASTGARGDTQYF
NA	TRBV14	NA	TRBJ2-1	TGTGCCAGCAGCCAAGACCCGGGTTGGCATGAGCAGTTCTTC	CASSQDPGWHEQFF
NA	TRBV9	NA	TRBJ2-7	TGTGCCAGCAGCGTAGGTCCCACCAACTACGAGCAGTACTTC	CASSVGPTNYEQYF
TRBD1	TRBV7-8	NA	TRBJ2-7	TGTGCCAGCAGCTCTGGGACAGGCAGCCTCTACGAGCAGTACTTC	CASSSGTGSLYEQYF
NA	TRBV18	NA	TRBJ2-3	TGTGCCAGCTCACATGGGCTCTCAGGGATCCCAGATACGCAGTATTTT	CASSHGLSGIPDTQYF
NA	TRBV20-1	NA	TRBJ1-1	TGCAGTGCTAGAGATCATTGGGGCGAAGCTTTCTTT	CSARDHWGEAFF
NA	TRBV6-1	NA	TRBJ1-5	TGTGCCAGCAGGCCGGAGTATAGCAATCAGCCCCAGCATTTT	CASRPEYSNQPQHF
NA	TRBV19	NA	TRBJ2-3	TGTGCCAGTAGTCGGACCAGCGTCTCTGATACGCAGTATTTT	CASSRTSVSDTQYF
TRBD2	TRBV6-1	NA	TRBJ2-5	TGTGCCAGCAGGTCTGGACTAGCGGGGGGACTCCAAGAGACCCAGTACTTC	CASRSGLAGGLQETQYF
TRBD1	TRBV27	NA	TRBJ1-2	TGTGCCAGCAGCCTCCCCCCGACAGGGGAGAGCTATGGCTACACCTTC	CASSLPPTGESYGYTF
NA	TRBV4-1	NA	TRBJ1-1	TGCGCCAGCAGCCAAGGAGGTGGAAGGGAAGCTTTCTTT	CASSQGGGREAFF
NA	TRBV2	NA	TRBJ1-1	TGTGCCAGCAGTGGGGGCGCAAGATCTGAAGCTTTCTTT	CASSGGARSEAFF
TRBD2	TRBV20-1	NA	TRBJ2-7	TGCAGTGCTATGTCTCCGCGGGGGGCCCCTTCCTACGAGCAGTACTTC	CSAMSPRGAPSYEQYF
TRBD2	TRBV11-3	NA	TRBJ2-5	TGTGCCAGCAGCTTAGATCCAGCGGGAAGCCAAGAGACCCAGTACTTC	CASSLDPAGSQETQYF
NA	TRBV11-2	NA	TRBJ1-3	TGTGCCAGCAGCTTAGGCAGGAGCTCTGGAAACACCATATATTTT	CASSLGRSSGNTIYF
NA	TRBV6-2/TRBV6-3	NA	TRBJ2-1	TGTGCCAGCAGTGGACCCCCCGCAGCCGTCTCCTACAATGAGCAGTTCTTC	CASSGPPAAVSYNEQFF
NA	TRBV29-1	NA	TRBJ2-5	TGCAGCGTTGAACCTGGCGGAAAAGAGACCCAGTACTTC	CSVEPGGKETQYF